The table lists the clone carrying this TCR beta chain with a few counts. The sequenced patients had an expansion of CD8+CD57+ cells seen by flow cytometry. The use of genomic DNA as template underpinned the TCR beta VDJ and CDR3 profiling. TCRdb re-called the reads with MiXCR, one entry per CDR3 protein. This sample has about 220,000 distinct CDR3 sequences, with 47% found just once. The sample belongs to a study of CD8+CD57+ T cells in acquired aplastic anemia. Germline trimming cut 4 bases from V and 2 bases from J; bases unmatched to any gene: 5. The CDR3 is 16 amino acids. The germline CDR1 and CDR2 sequences are SGDLS and YYNGEE.

The sample was sorted CD4+, CD8+, or CD8+CD57+ T cells (not recorded which) from PBMCs. The rearrangement links TRBV9 to TRBJ1-6, with TRBD1 identical over 8 bases. The receptor comes from a human donor with aplastic anemia. The chain's CDR3 is CASSPGQGPYNSPLHF. Written as DNA, the CDR3 is TGTGCCAGCAGCCCTGGACAGGGACCCTATAATTCACCCCTCCACTTT.